Listed below are T cell receptor beta chains from one sample, sequenced in a study of cytomegalovirus exposure and HLA in healthy donors. This table comes from immunoSEQ multiplex PCR, and its TCRdb copy is limited to in-frame clones, with some not included. The table shows about 73,000 clones, with 80% to 90% occurring only once. Sequenced: PBMCs. The receptors here all came from a woman in her late teens or twenties in good health and CMV-seropositive. CDR3s include the opening cysteine and the closing phenylalanine or tryptophan.

TRBJ2-7,TRBV27,CASSGLGADEYEQYF
TRBJ2-5,TRBV7-9,CASSRVVGEETQYF
TRBJ2-7,TRBV19,CASSIAGGISYEQYF
TRBJ2-2,TRBV4-2,CASSQAGQGEVYTGELFF
TRBJ2-3,TRBV7-8,CASSLAAGGHTDTQYF
TRBJ2-7,TRBV27,CASSPGTGKWGISSYEQYF
TRBJ1-6,TRBV4-3,CASSQDAGLFSSPLHF
TRBJ2-7,TRBV7-8,CASSLTSRGTSYEQYF
TRBJ1-5,TRBV15,CATSRGPGNQPQHF
TRBJ2-5,TRBV2,CASAGTVSLETQYF
TRBJ2-1,TRBV28,CASSLSSGSSYNEQFF
TRBJ1-5,TRBV15,CATSRDTGSQPQHF
TRBJ2-1,TRBV6-4,CASSREGGGGNNEQFF
TRBJ2-7,TRBV5-4,CASSLGTAQAYEQYF
TRBJ2-1,TRBV27,CASSGGTPWNEQFF
TRBJ2-2,TRBV29-1,CSGRTGRTGELFF
TRBJ1-5,TRBV6-1,CASSQGNQPQHF
TRBJ2-5,TRBV4-2,CASSQVLAGGWETQYF
TRBJ2-3,TRBV9,CASSVQGTDTQYF
TRBJ1-5,TRBV7-2,CASSFQTGANQPQHF
TRBJ2-5,TRBV5-1,CASSSVVSETQYF
TRBJ2-7,TRBV6-1,CASKDRELLNEQYF
TRBJ2-5,TRBV2,CASSESGASGRQETQYF
TRBJ2-7,TRBV4-2,CASSRARGDEQYF
TRBJ1-1,TRBV5-1,CASSFPGTVGATEAFF
TRBJ2-5,TRBV5-6,CASSPYPGQGPQETQYF
TRBJ2-5,TRBV5-5,CASSPGLVPFRSQETQYF
TRBJ1-2,TRBV7-9,CASSARTGSRGYTF
TRBJ1-4,TRBV30,CAWSFLGTSGEKLFF
TRBJ2-5,TRBV25-1,CASSDIETQYF
TRBJ1-2,TRBV29-1,CSVPVNYGYTF
TRBJ2-7,TRBV6-5,CASSYGGASKVNEQYF
TRBJ1-2,TRBV9,CASSPHNRANYGYTF
TRBJ2-7,TRBV28,CASSLDILYEQYF
TRBJ2-1,TRBV15,CATSRDTMAGGLYNEQFF
TRBJ1-1,TRBV6-5,CASSLKHDTEAFF
TRBJ2-5,TRBV19,CASSLPGQEETQYF
TRBJ2-5,TRBV29-1,CSALTGEETQYF
TRBJ2-5,TRBV27,CASSPLDAGIETQYF
TRBJ2-7,TRBV28,CASSLVKSYEQYF
TRBJ2-7,TRBV5-1,CASSLVPNPADEQYF
TRBJ2-7,TRBV2,CASSSRPWDSYYEQYF
TRBJ2-1,TRBV28,CASTSRRGRNNEQFF
TRBJ2-3,TRBV28,CASSLPLGTDTQYF
TRBJ1-5,TRBV15,CATSRRRGSNQPQHF
TRBJ2-3,TRBV20-1,CSASLRKTQYF
TRBJ2-2,TRBV13,CASSQLAGGLTGELFF
TRBJ2-4,TRBV7-2,CASSLTGLAGTSAKNIQYF
TRBJ2-5,TRBV9,CASSGFAGEIGETQYF
TRBJ1-1,TRBV19,CASSIKRNTEAFF
TRBJ2-7,TRBV5-1,CASSYYQGAGSSYEQYF
TRBJ2-4,TRBV29-1,CSVEAGEAGNIQYF